This TCR beta chain was identified during a study of shared clonotypes between healthy human individuals. Trimming pared 1 base from V and 6 bases from J, leaving 10 bases between. Germline V gene data show CDR1 as SGHAT and CDR2 as FQNNGV. The CDR3 loop spans 13 amino acids. Here immunoSEQ multiplex PCR was the method, and the copy in TCRdb shows in-frame clones only, minus some. The profile shows over 1.4 million clones, approximately 96% of them singletons. The sequenced sample consisted of naive CD4+ T cells sorted from blood. The subset: CD45RA+ positively selected. The chain has TRBV11-2 and TRBJ2-7, with D unresolved. This clonotype was obtained from a man aged 30 to 39 in good health. CDR3 DNA: TGTGCCAGCAGCTTAGTTAACGGTTTCGAGCAGTACTTC. Amino acids: CASSLVNGFEQYF.